One sample yielded the 8 T cell receptor beta chains listed below, sequenced in a study of CD4 T cells in relation to SARS-CoV-2 and coronaviruses. Before the COVID-19 pandemic, during about 2011-2019, CD4+ T cells were taken from unexposed donors. The cells were cultured for under twelve days before CD4+ T cells were isolated. These receptors have no known antigen. Data came from immunoSEQ multiplex PCR; TCRdb stores just in-frame clones and leaves some out. Found here are 15,000 to 20,000 clones, approximately 82% of them singletons; the top ten hold around 11%. The sample consisted of CD4+ T cells from PBMCs, cultured in vitro. All receptors come from a human donor in good health.

This chain connects TRBV20-1 to TRBJ2-7; the D gene is possibly TRBD1 (5 bases). The germline CDR1 and CDR2 sequences are DFQATT and SNEGSKA (reference sequence). The CDR3 totals 12 residues. V lost 3 bases and J lost 4, with 10 bases in between. The chain's CDR3 is CSASSQGYEQYF. The CDR3 region has the DNA TGCAGTGCTAGTTCCCAGGGATACGAGCAGTACTTC.

The chain uses TRBV7-2 and TRBJ2-1; unclear D gene. This CDR3 is built from 12 residues. V dropped 4 bases and J dropped 8 bases, with 9 bases sitting between them. The germline V gene encodes CDR1 SGHTA and CDR2 FQGNSA. The CDR3 loop reads CASSYSQDEQFF. CDR3 bases: TGTGCCAGCAGCTACAGTCAGGATGAGCAGTTCTTC.

This sequence joins TRBV6-2 or TRBV6-3 and TRBJ2-1, with TRBD2 matching 16 bases. The CDR3 length is 19 residues. With 3 bases clipped from V and 6 bases from J, the junction kept 11 bases outside the gene matches. Looked up from germline, CDR1 is MNHEY and CDR2 is SVGEGT. Here the CDR3 reads CASSYSLSGTSGRGNEQFF. The CDR3 DNA reads TGTGCCAGCAGTTATTCCCTGTCCGGGACTAGCGGGAGGGGCAATGAGCAGTTCTTC.

This chain links TRBV2 with TRBJ2-3; unclear D gene. Trimming took off 1 base at V and 4 bases at J, with 6 bases between the two ends. The V gene's germline CDR1 is SNHLY and CDR2 FYNNEI. The CDR3 sequence is 13 residues long. In DNA, the CDR3 is TGTGCCAGCAGTGAAGTAGTACCAGATACGCAGTATTTT. Translated: CASSEVVPDTQYF.

This chain uses TRBV27 with TRBJ2-7, with D hard to call. CDR1 is MNHEY and CDR2 is SMNVEV in the germline V gene (reference sequence). The CDR3 contains 13 residues. The ends were cut back, 3 bases at V and 2 bases at J, with 8 bases in the middle. CDR3 DNA: TGTGCCAGCAGTTTCCCAGGTGCCTACGAGCAGTACTTC. Residues: CASSFPGAYEQYF.

The chain carries TRBV7-2 and TRBJ2-7, with TRBD1 as a possible D gene (5 bases). The V gene's germline CDR1 is SGHTA and CDR2 FQGNSA. Trimming shortened V by 3 bases and J by 0 bases, and 15 bases separated the two germline ends. The CDR3 is made up of 16 amino acids. The CDR3: CASSFIDSWSSYEQYF. The CDR3 nucleotides are TGTGCCAGCAGCTTTATAGACAGCTGGAGCTCCTACGAGCAGTACTTC.

The chain couples TRBV4-3 to TRBJ2-1; D gene unclear. V lost 0 bases and J 10 bases, leaving 10 bases between the germline ends. The CDR3 runs 13 residues. The germline V gene encodes CDR1 LGHNA and CDR2 YSLEER. This CDR3 is CASSQDRRFEQFF. The CDR3 coding sequence is TGCGCCAGCAGCCAAGATCGGCGATTCGAGCAGTTCTTC.

The chain links TRBV9 to TRBJ2-1; 10 nucleotides align to TRBD2. CDR3 length: 17 residues. Unmatched junction bases numbered 16, after V lost 4 bases and J lost 9 bases. Germline values: CDR1 SGDLS, CDR2 YYNGEE. CDR3 region: CASSLGLAVKGGGEQFF. The CDR3, as DNA: TGTGCCAGCAGCTTAGGACTAGCGGTAAAAGGGGGGGGTGAGCAGTTCTTC. The variable domain in full, with the rest retrieved from reference TRBV9 and TRBJ2-1, is DSGVTQTPKHLITATGQRVTLRCSPRSGDLSVYWYQQSLDQGLQFLIQYYNGEERAKGNILERFSAQQFPDLHSELNLSSLELGDSALYFCASSLGLAVKGGGEQFFGPGTRLTVL.